Listed below are T cell receptor beta chains from one sample, sequenced in a study of cytomegalovirus exposure and HLA in healthy donors. Data came from immunoSEQ multiplex PCR; TCRdb stores just in-frame clones and leaves some out. The table lists about 160,000 clones, approximately 88% of them singletons, with under 1.1% in the top ten. Sequencing was done on a sample of PBMCs. These receptors all come from a man aged 25 to 40 in good health and CMV-seronegative. CDR3s include the opening cysteine and the closing phenylalanine or tryptophan. A D gene is named only where the DNA matches it firmly. The size entry is marked missing in some rows and otherwise reads once, few, many or a size class.

TRBJ1-5	-	TRBD1	TRBV30	TGTGCCTGGAATGAGGGACAGGATAGCAATCAGCCCCAGCATTTT	CAWNEGQDSNQPQHF
TRBJ2-7	-	TRBD2	TRBV18	TGTGCCAGCTCAATAGCGGGGGGCCAGCTGGAGCAGTACTTC	CASSIAGGQLEQYF
TRBJ2-7	-	-	TRBV6-5	TGTGCCAGCAGTTACGACTCTAGCGTTGGGGAGCAGTACTTC	CASSYDSSVGEQYF
TRBJ1-5	once	-	TRBV7-2	TGTGCCAGCAGCTTATTTTTATCTCAGCCCCAGCATTTT	CASSLFLSQPQHF
TRBJ1-5	-	TRBD1	TRBV6-1	TGTGCCAGCAGGGGGGACAGCCAGACTGATCAGCCCCAGCATTTT	CASRGDSQTDQPQHF
TRBJ1-2	-	TRBD1	TRBV6-5	TGTGCCAGCAGTTACGGGTTCGGCAGGGGGAACTATGGCTACACCTTC	CASSYGFGRGNYGYTF
TRBJ2-1	few	TRBD2	TRBV5-3	TGTGCCAGAAGCCCGGGACTAGTGGAGCAGTTCTTC	CARSPGLVEQFF
TRBJ2-3	-	-	TRBV5-4	TGTGCCAGCACCCACGGGGGAGTGGGCGCAGATACGCAGTATTTT	CASTHGGVGADTQYF
TRBJ1-5	-	-	TRBV18	TGTGCCAGCTCACAGGACGGGGGCAATCAGCCCCAGCATTTT	CASSQDGGNQPQHF
TRBJ1-6	-	-	TRBV6-5	TGTGCCAGCAGTTACTCTTACGGGAACTCACCCCTCCACTTT	CASSYSYGNSPLHF
TRBJ2-3	-	-	TRBV4-1	TGCGCCAGCAGCCAAGAACAACAGCGGACAGATACGCAGTATTTT	CASSQEQQRTDTQYF
TRBJ2-6	-	TRBD1	TRBV28	TGTGCCAGCAGTTCACCGGGACAGGGGGCGATGTGGCTGGGGGCCAACGTCCTGACTTTC	CASSSPGQGAMWLGANVLTF
TRBJ2-7	-	TRBD1	TRBV6-5	TGTGCCAGCAGTTACTCGGGACAGGGCTCCTACGAGCAGTACTTC	CASSYSGQGSYEQYF
TRBJ2-1	-	TRBD2	TRBV9	TGTGCCAGCAGCATACTAGCGGGGATTCCTCCGAGCTCCTACAATGAGCAGTTCTTC	CASSILAGIPPSSYNEQFF
TRBJ2-7	-	TRBD2	TRBV15	TGTGCCACCAGCAGAGAGGGGCCTGGTACTAGCGGGAGAGTCGGCTACGAGCAGTACTTC	CATSREGPGTSGRVGYEQYF
TRBJ2-3	-	-	TRBV9	TGTGCCAGCAGCCCAACGACAGGGAGGTCCGCAGATACGCAGTATTTT	CASSPTTGRSADTQYF
TRBJ1-2	-	TRBD1	TRBV30	TGTGCCTGGACTAATGCAGGGGGCAGAACGGACTATGGCTACACCTTC	CAWTNAGGRTDYGYTF
TRBJ1-1	-	-	TRBV5-1	TGCGCCAGCAGCTTGAGCAGGGCGCTGAACACTGAAGCTTTCTTT	CASSLSRALNTEAFF
TRBJ2-3	-	-	TRBV9	TGTGCCAGCAGCGTGGACGGGAGAGGGGATACGCAGTATTTT	CASSVDGRGDTQYF
TRBJ1-1	-	-	TRBV28	TGTGCCAGCAGCACTAGGGCCACTGAAGCTTTCTTT	CASSTRATEAFF
TRBJ2-7	once	-	TRBV6-1	TGTGCCAGCAGTGAAGCAGCAGGAACGACCATCTACGAGCAGTACTTC	CASSEAAGTTIYEQYF
TRBJ2-2	-	-	TRBV5-4	TGTGCCAGCAGCTTGCAAGTCTTAGGGCGGGTCGAGGGGGAGCTGTTTTTT	CASSLQVLGRVEGELFF
TRBJ2-7	-	TRBD2	TRBV5-5	TGTGCCAGCAGATTTACCCCTGCGGGGGGGACTAACGAGCAGTACTTC	CASRFTPAGGTNEQYF
TRBJ1-1	-	-	TRBV7-9	TGTGCCAGCAGCTTAGTGTCGGGACATAGAAACACTGAAGCTTTCTTT	CASSLVSGHRNTEAFF
TRBJ1-5	-	-	TRBV6-5	TGTGCCAGCAGCGACGACAGGCTGCTGGGGCAGCCCCAGCATTTT	CASSDDRLLGQPQHF
TRBJ2-7	-	-	TRBV28	TGTGCCAGCAGTTTACCGGGATTCCCTCGCGGGGAGCAGTACTTC	CASSLPGFPRGEQYF
TRBJ2-6	-	TRBD1	TRBV29-1	TGCAGCGTTATATCCGGGACAGGGGGAGCTGGGGCCAACGTCCTGACTTTC	CSVISGTGGAGANVLTF